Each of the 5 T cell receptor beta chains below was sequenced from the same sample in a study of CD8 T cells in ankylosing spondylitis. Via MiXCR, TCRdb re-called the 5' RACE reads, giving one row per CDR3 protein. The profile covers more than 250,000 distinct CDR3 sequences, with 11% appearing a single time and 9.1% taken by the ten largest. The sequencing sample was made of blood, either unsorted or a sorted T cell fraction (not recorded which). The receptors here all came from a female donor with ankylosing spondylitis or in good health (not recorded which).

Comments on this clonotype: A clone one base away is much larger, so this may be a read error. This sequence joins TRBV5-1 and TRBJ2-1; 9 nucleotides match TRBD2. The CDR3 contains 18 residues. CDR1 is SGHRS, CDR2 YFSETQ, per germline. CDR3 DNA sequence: TGCGCCAGCAGGTTGGTTTTCGCGGCGGGAGGGGGATACAATGAGCAGTTCTTC. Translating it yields CASRLVFAAGGGYNEQFF. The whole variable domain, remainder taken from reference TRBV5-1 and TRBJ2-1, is KAGVTQTPRYLIKTRGQQVTLSCSPISGHRSVSWYQQTPGQGLQFLFEYFSETQRNKGNFPGRFSGRQFSNSRSEMNVSTLELGDSALYLCASRLVFAAGGGYNEQFFGPGTRLTVL.

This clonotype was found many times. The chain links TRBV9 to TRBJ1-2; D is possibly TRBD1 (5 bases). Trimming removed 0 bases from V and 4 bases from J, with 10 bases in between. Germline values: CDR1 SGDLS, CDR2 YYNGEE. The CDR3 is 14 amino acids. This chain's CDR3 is CASSVATDSYGYTF. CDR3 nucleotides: TGTGCCAGCAGCGTAGCTACAGACAGCTATGGCTACACCTTC.

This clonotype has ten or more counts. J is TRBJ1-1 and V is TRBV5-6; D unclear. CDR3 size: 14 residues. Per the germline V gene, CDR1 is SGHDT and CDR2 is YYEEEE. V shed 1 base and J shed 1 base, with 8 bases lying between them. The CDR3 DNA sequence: TGTGCCAGCAGCTTGATTGAGGCGAACACTGAAGCTTTCTTT. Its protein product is CASSLIEANTEAFF.

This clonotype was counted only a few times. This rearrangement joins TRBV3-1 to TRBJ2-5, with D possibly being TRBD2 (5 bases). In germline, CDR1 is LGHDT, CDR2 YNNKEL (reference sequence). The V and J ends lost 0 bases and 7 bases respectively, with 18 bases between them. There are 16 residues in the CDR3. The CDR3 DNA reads TGTGCCAGCAGCCAAGATTGGGGAGAACTACGTGGGACCCAGTACTTC. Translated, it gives CASSQDWGELRGTQYF.

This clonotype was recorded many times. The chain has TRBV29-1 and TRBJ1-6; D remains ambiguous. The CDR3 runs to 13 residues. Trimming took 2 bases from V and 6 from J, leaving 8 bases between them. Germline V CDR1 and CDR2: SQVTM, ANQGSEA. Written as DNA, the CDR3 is TGCAGCGTTGAATGGGCAGCTAATTCACCCCTCCACTTT. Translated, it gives CSVEWAANSPLHF.